A single sample is the source of the 27 T cell receptor beta chains below, sequenced in a study of blood T cells in healthy people across ages. Then a second PCR, running about 6 to 12 cycles, was carried out with a sample-barcoded 5' primer and a J-beta primer mix. One entry per CDR3 protein, called by TCRdb with MiXCR from the 5' RACE reads. The table lists 550,000 to 750,000 distinct CDR3 sequences, roughly 21% of them singletons, with 3.6% in the top ten. Material: blood. These receptors all come from a man in his 70s in good health.

J is TRBJ2-1 and V is TRBV6-2 or TRBV6-3; TRBD2 matches 9 bases. The CDR3 sequence is 17 residues long. The trim removed 6 bases at V and 3 bases at J, leaving 12 bases unmatched. Germline V gene lookup returns CDR1 MNHEY and CDR2 SVGEGT. CDR3 residues: CASSSTLAGYHYNEQFF. CDR3 bases: TGTGCCAGCAGCTCTACACTAGCGGGCTACCACTACAATGAGCAGTTCTTC.

This chain joins TRBV27 and TRBJ1-5; 7 nucleotides match TRBD1. J gave up 2 bases and V 2 bases, and 3 bases lay outside the gene matches. Germline V lookup: CDR1 MNHEY, CDR2 SMNVEV (reference sequence). This CDR3 comprises 15 residues. The CDR3 bases are TGTGCCAGCAGTTTAAGTACAGGGGGCAATCAGCCCCAGCATTTT. Its protein is CASSLSTGGNQPQHF.

The chain employs TRBV2 and TRBJ2-1; TRBD2 matches 8 bases. This CDR3 region has 14 residues. The V gene's germline CDR1 is SNHLY and CDR2 FYNNEI. The trim removed 5 bases at V and 7 bases at J, leaving 7 bases unmatched. The CDR3, as DNA: TGTGCCAGCAGTCTTAGCGGGACGGGGAATGAGCAGTTCTTC. Its protein is CASSLSGTGNEQFF.

This clonotype occurred a few times. The chain carries TRBV12-3 or TRBV12-4 and TRBJ1-2; no definite D call. This CDR3 has 12 residues. V was trimmed by 6 bases and J by 8 bases, leaving 13 bases between them. CDR3 coding DNA: TGTGCCAGCAGCTCATTTGCACACGGCTACACCTTC. Protein sequence: CASSSFAHGYTF.

This clonotype was counted between two and nine times. The CDR3 DNA sequence: TGTGCCAGCAGCGCTCGGACCCCGACAGGGCCCGGGGAGCTGTTTTTT. Translation gives CASSARTPTGPGELFF. The V call is TRBV14, the J call TRBJ2-2; TRBD1 matches at 7 bases. This CDR3 is built from 16 residues. Germline V gives CDR1 SGHDN, CDR2 FVKESK. V lost 5 bases to trimming and J lost 6 bases; unmatched junction nucleotides: 12.

This sequence joins TRBV2 and TRBJ2-2; 8 nucleotides match TRBD1. The V gene end was trimmed by 4 bases and the J gene end by 6 bases; junction bases not matched to a gene: 7. The CDR3 loop spans 15 amino acids. Germline-derived CDR1 and CDR2 are SNHLY and FYNNEI. CDR3 residues: CASSAMGRGPGELFF. The CDR3 nucleotides read TGTGCCAGCAGTGCGATGGGCAGGGGGCCCGGGGAGCTGTTTTTT. Full variable domain (rest looked up from reference TRBV2 and TRBJ2-2): EPEVTQTPSHQVTQMGQEVILRCVPISNHLYFYWYRQILGQKVEFLVSFYNNEISEKSEIFDDQFSVERPDGSNFTLKIRSTKLEDSAMYFCASSAMGRGPGELFFGEGSRLTVL.

V and J are TRBV20-1 and TRBJ2-3, with 13 bases that match TRBD2. J was trimmed by 2 bases and V by 2 bases; bases with no gene match: 10. This CDR3 region has 18 residues. Germline CDR1 DFQATT, CDR2 SNEGSKA (reference sequence). DNA of the CDR3: TGCAGTGCTAGATCCCAACCGGGACTAGCGGGATACACAGATACGCAGTATTTT. This encodes CSARSQPGLAGYTDTQYF.

The chain is built from TRBV5-1 and TRBJ2-5, with 7 nucleotides matching TRBD2. The DNA end is a closer match to TRBJ2-1, so the J assignment may be wrong. Germline-derived CDR1 and CDR2 are SGHRS and YFSETQ. The CDR3 runs 15 residues. The CDR3 nucleotides are TGCGCCAGCAGCCGGTCCAGCGGGGTTACGAACGAGCAGTTCTTC. Residues: CASSRSSGVTNEQFF.

The rearrangement links TRBV28 to TRBJ1-3; 8 bases are shared with TRBD1. Looked up from germline, CDR1 is MDHEN and CDR2 is SYDVKM. This CDR3 has 15 amino acids. V gave up 4 bases and J gave up 0 bases; unmatched junction bases: 2. CDR3 region: CASSSGQVSGNTIYF. In DNA form, the CDR3 reads TGTGCCAGCAGTTCGGGACAGGTCTCTGGAAACACCATATATTTT.

At least ten counts were recorded for this clonotype. The chain joins TRBV6-5 to TRBJ2-5, with 8 bases that match TRBD2. Germline V CDR1 and CDR2: MNHEY, SVGAGI. The CDR3 has 15 residues. V shed 3 bases, J shed 6 bases, and the junction held 9 bases outside the gene matches. The CDR3 sequence: CASSYSGGFGKTQYF. The CDR3 DNA sequence: TGTGCCAGCAGTTATTCGGGAGGGTTTGGAAAGACCCAGTACTTC.

Many counts were recorded for this clonotype. The V call is TRBV20-1, the J call TRBJ2-3, with 9 bases matching TRBD2. Germline V gives CDR1 DFQATT, CDR2 SNEGSKA (reference sequence). The CDR3 has 14 amino acids. V gave up 6 bases and J gave up 0 bases; unmatched junction bases: 4. The CDR3: CSARGLASTDTQYF. CDR3 DNA: TGCAGTGCCCGGGGACTAGCTAGCACAGATACGCAGTATTTT.

The chain is built from TRBV20-1 and TRBJ2-4; the match to TRBD1 covers 7 bases. Germline V gene sequence: CDR1 DFQATT, CDR2 SNEGSKA (reference sequence). Unmatched junction bases numbered 9, after V lost 2 bases and J lost 5 bases. CDR3 length: 15 residues. CDR3 sequence reads: CSARSFGTEENIQYF. The CDR3 DNA sequence: TGCAGTGCTAGATCCTTTGGGACAGAAGAAAACATTCAGTACTTC.

This sequence joins TRBV7-2 and TRBJ2-7; 8 nucleotides align to TRBD2. The CDR3 is 17 amino acids. CDR1 is SGHTA, CDR2 FQGNSA, per germline. The trim removed 2 bases at V and 5 bases at J, leaving 14 bases unmatched. The CDR3 sequence is CASSLLYTGGLTHEQYF. The CDR3 DNA reads TGTGCCAGCAGCTTATTATATACGGGAGGGCTCACCCACGAGCAGTACTTC.

The chain couples TRBV20-1 to TRBJ2-5, with TRBD2 as a possible D gene (5 bases). In germline, CDR1 is DFQATT, CDR2 SNEGSKA (reference sequence). Trimming shortened V by 0 bases and J by 2 bases, and 13 bases separated the two germline ends. The CDR3 is 15 residues long. The chain's CDR3 is CSARDPGRTQETQYF. The DNA for the CDR3 is TGCAGTGCTAGAGATCCGGGGAGAACTCAAGAGACCCAGTACTTC.

The chain couples TRBV6-2 or TRBV6-3 to TRBJ2-1; maybe TRBD2 (5 bases). CDR1 and CDR2 (germline): MNHEY, SVGEGT. The CDR3 runs to 15 residues. Trimming took 6 bases from V and 2 from J, leaving 14 bases between them. The CDR3 DNA reads as TGTGCCAGCAGGGTGGGTGCGGGCCCCTACAATGAGCAGTTCTTC. It specifies CASRVGAGPYNEQFF.

V and J are TRBV7-2 and TRBJ1-1, with TRBD1 as a possible D gene (6 bases). Trimming removed 3 bases at V and 1 base at J, with 18 bases between. CDR3 length: 17 amino acids. Germline loops: CDR1 SGHTA, CDR2 FQGNSA. CDR3 region: CASSFGQYERGNTEAFF. CDR3 nucleotide sequence: TGTGCCAGCAGCTTCGGACAGTATGAACGTGGGAACACTGAAGCTTTCTTT.

In regard to this clonotype: This could be a read error, since a much larger clone is one nucleotide away. The J gene is TRBJ2-2, the V gene TRBV7-9, with a possible D match to TRBD1 (5 bases). This CDR3 region has 16 residues. Germline CDR1 is SEHNR and CDR2 is FQNEAQ (reference sequence). In nucleotides, the CDR3 is TGTGCCAGCAGCTTAGTCCCAGGGATAAACACCGTGGAGCTGTTTTTT. It yields the protein CASSLVPGINTVELFF.

The chain has TRBV6-4 and TRBJ1-6; no clear D. CDR1 is MRHNA, CDR2 SNTAGT, per germline. CDR3 size: 13 residues. The V and J ends lost 6 bases and 7 bases respectively, with 10 bases between them. The DNA of the CDR3 is TGTGCCAGCAGACTGGACCTCAATTCACCCCTCCACTTT. Translation: CASRLDLNSPLHF.

V gene TRBV14 combines with J gene TRBJ2-7, with D hard to call. Trimming shortened V by 3 bases and J by 3 bases, and 6 bases separated the two germline ends. Germline CDR1 and CDR2: SGHDN and FVKESK. There are 12 residues in the CDR3. As DNA, the CDR3 is TGTGCCAGCAGCCACGGGTTCTACGAGCAGTACTTC. The encoded protein is CASSHGFYEQYF. The full variable domain, its missing parts supplied by reference TRBV14 and TRBJ2-7, is EAGVTQFPSHSVIEKGQTVTLRCDPISGHDNLYWYRRVMGKEIKFLLHFVKESKQDESGMPNNRFLAERTGGTYSTLKVQPAELEDSGVYFCASSHGFYEQYFGPGTRLTVT.

This chain uses TRBV29-1 with TRBJ1-1; D is uncertain. There are 12 residues in the CDR3. Trimming removed 4 bases at V and 0 bases at J, with 6 bases between. Germline V lookup: CDR1 SQVTM, CDR2 ANQGSEA. DNA for the CDR3: TGCAGCGTTGCCCGCATGAACACTGAAGCTTTCTTT. Its translation: CSVARMNTEAFF.

The sample holds a few counts of this clonotype. The chain employs TRBV4-1 and TRBJ2-3; 9 positions agree with TRBD2. Germline lookup yields CDR1 MGHRA and CDR2 YSYEKL. The V gene end was trimmed by 1 base and the J gene end by 3 bases; junction bases not matched to a gene: 2. This CDR3 region has 15 residues. CDR3 DNA: TGCGCCAGCAGCCAAGTGCTAGCGGGAACAGATACGCAGTATTTT. It yields the protein CASSQVLAGTDTQYF.

This clonotype was seen a handful of times. The chain links TRBV15 to TRBJ1-6; TRBD1 is a possible D gene (5 bases). Per germline, CDR1 LNHNV and CDR2 YYDKDF (reference sequence). CDR3 length equals 14 residues. Deletions cut 1 base from V and 9 bases from J, with 10 bases between. The CDR3 DNA follows: TGTGCCACCAGCAGAGGGGGGTGGGGTTCACCCCTCCACTTT. Translation gives CATSRGGWGSPLHF.

Concerning this clonotype: This sequence may be a read error, since a much larger clone differs from it by one base. CDR3 loop: CSAPDSSYNSPLHF. In nucleotides, the CDR3 is TGCAGTGCCCCGGACAGCTCCTATAATTCACCCCTCCACTTT. V usage is TRBV20-1 and J usage is TRBJ1-6; possibly TRBD1 for D (6 bases). The CDR3 has 14 residues. The V end was cut by 6 bases, the J end by 0 bases, with 9 bases between. CDR1 DFQATT and CDR2 SNEGSKA come from the germline V gene (reference sequence).

A few counts support this clonotype. The chain combines TRBV6-2 or TRBV6-3 with TRBJ2-5; possibly TRBD2 for D (6 bases). The last part of the DNA fits TRBJ2-7 better; the J call may be wrong. The CDR3 length is 15 residues. Germline V lookup: CDR1 MNHEY, CDR2 SVGEGT. The CDR3 coding sequence is TGTGCCAGCACCTTAACTAGCTTGGGCTCCTACGAGCAGTACTTC. Protein sequence: CASTLTSLGSYEQYF.

The chain is built from TRBV6-6 and TRBJ2-7; TRBD1 matches 9 bases. The CDR3 runs 13 residues. The germline V gene has CDR1 MNHNY and CDR2 SVGAGI (reference sequence). Trimming removed 6 bases from V and 6 bases from J; junction bases left unmatched: 6. Here the CDR3 reads CASRIGTGTEQYF. DNA for the CDR3: TGTGCCAGCAGAATCGGGACAGGGACCGAGCAGTACTTC.

Only a few counts were recorded for this clonotype. V and J are TRBV5-5 and TRBJ2-7; 9 bases line up with TRBD2. The CDR3 runs 15 residues. Germline CDR1 SGHKS, CDR2 YYEKEE (reference sequence). Trimming removed 6 bases from V and 7 bases from J; junction bases left unmatched: 14. CDR3 in amino acids: CASTPFLAGVGEQYF. The DNA for the CDR3 is TGTGCCAGCACCCCGTTTTTAGCGGGAGTGGGTGAGCAGTACTTC.

This clonotype occurred a few times. This chain joins TRBV5-1 and TRBJ2-5; no definite D call. Looked up from germline, CDR1 is SGHRS and CDR2 is YFSETQ. V gave up 2 bases and J gave up 3 bases, with 14 bases separating them. The CDR3 runs to 15 residues. DNA for the CDR3: TGCGCCAGCAGCTTATCGGGCGGTGCGAAAGAGACCCAGTACTTC. Translation gives CASSLSGGAKETQYF.